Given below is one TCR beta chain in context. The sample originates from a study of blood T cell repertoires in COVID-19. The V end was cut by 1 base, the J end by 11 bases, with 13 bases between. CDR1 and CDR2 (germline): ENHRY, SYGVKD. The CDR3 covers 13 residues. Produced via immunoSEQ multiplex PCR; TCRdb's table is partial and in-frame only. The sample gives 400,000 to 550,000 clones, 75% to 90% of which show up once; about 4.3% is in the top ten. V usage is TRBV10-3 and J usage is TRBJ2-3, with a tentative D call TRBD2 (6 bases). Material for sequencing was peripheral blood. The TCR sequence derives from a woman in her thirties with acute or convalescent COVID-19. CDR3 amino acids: CAISEYRLEGQYF. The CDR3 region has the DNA TGTGCCATCAGTGAGTACAGACTAGAGGGGCAGTATTTT.